This T cell receptor (beta chain) is from a study of T cells after somatic rescue of genetic block. The CDR3 covers 11 residues. With 7 bases clipped from V and 5 bases from J, the junction kept 3 bases outside the gene matches. The germline V gene encodes CDR1 GTSNPN and CDR2 SVGIG (reference sequence). Libraries were prepared by immunoSEQ multiplex PCR; TCRdb keeps only in-frame clonotypes and omits some of them. There are roughly 120,000 clones in the sample; around 90% occur only once, and less than 1.5% lies in the top ten. The sample comprised peripheral blood mononuclear cells (PBMCs). The receptor was isolated from a woman aged 18-29 years. The V gene is TRBV30, the J gene TRBJ2-7; the match to TRBD1 covers 9 bases. CDR3 DNA sequence: TGTGCCTCCACAGGGGGCAACGAGCAGTACTTC. As protein: CASTGGNEQYF.